The next 31 T cell receptor beta chains were all read from a single sample in a study of T-cell memory formation after mild COVID-19. TCRdb analysed the 5' RACE reads with MiXCR anew, one entry per CDR3 protein. The sample yields around 310,000 distinct CDR3 sequences, more than 15% seen once. Sequencing was carried out using PBMCs or a T cell subset sorted from them (not recorded which). The receptors were gathered from a man aged 18 to 35 who had mild COVID-19 (a few samples of this study predate the infection). Cell type and time point are not known.

This clonotype was seen a few times. V is TRBV28 and J is TRBJ2-1; possible D gene TRBD2, 6 bases. The V end was cut by 7 bases, the J end by 6 bases, with 16 bases between. The CDR3 runs 14 residues. Germline CDR1 reads MDHEN; CDR2 reads SYDVKM. The CDR3 nucleotides are TGTGCCAGCACTCAGTCGGGGGACGTCAATGAGCAGTTCTTC. It codes for CASTQSGDVNEQFF.

V and J are TRBV9 and TRBJ2-7; D is unresolved. CDR1 and CDR2 (germline): SGDLS, YYNGEE. This CDR3 is built from 17 residues. V was cut by 4 bases and J by 0 bases, with 20 bases left in between. The CDR3 is CASSPYLGLNSSYEQYV. The CDR3 coding sequence is TGTGCCAGCAGCCCCTACCTAGGTCTGAACAGCTCCTACGAGCAGTACGTC.

The chain is built from TRBV7-2 and TRBJ2-7; TRBD1 or TRBD2 may be the D gene (5 bases each). Germline CDR1 is SGHTA and CDR2 is FQGNSA. V lost 5 bases and J lost 2, with 13 bases in between. The CDR3 totals 14 residues. CDR3 DNA sequence: TGTGCCAGCAGCGAGGCTTCGGGGCCCTACGAGCAGTACTTC. It translates to CASSEASGPYEQYF. The full variable domain, with the rest looked up from reference TRBV7-2 and TRBJ2-7, is GAGVSQSPSNKVTEKGKDVELRCDPISGHTALYWYRQSLGQGLEFLIYFQGNSAPDKSGLPSDRFSAERTGGSVSTLTIQRTQQEDSAVYLCASSEASGPYEQYFGPGTRLTVT.

This CDR3 is CASSFDDQPQHF. DNA of the CDR3: TGTGCCAGCAGTTTCGATGATCAGCCCCAGCATTTT. The chain has TRBV12-3 or TRBV12-4 and TRBJ1-5; D is undetermined. Trimming took off 3 bases at V and 5 bases at J, with 5 bases between the two ends. The CDR3 spans 12 residues.

This clonotype was seen many times. The chain combines TRBV6-5 with TRBJ1-6; possible D gene TRBD1, 5 bases. Germline loops: CDR1 MNHEY, CDR2 SVGAGI. Deletions cut 8 bases from V and 0 bases from J, with 14 bases between. This CDR3 spans 16 amino acids. CDR3 region: CASHRGWPSYNSPLHF. DNA for the CDR3: TGTGCCAGCCATCGGGGGTGGCCCTCCTATAATTCACCCCTCCACTTT.

This clonotype was seen a few times. This rearrangement joins TRBV10-3 to TRBJ2-7; 7 bases are shared with TRBD1. The J segment lost 0 bases and the V segment lost 4 bases, leaving 6 bases of the junction unmatched. The V gene's germline CDR1 is ENHRY and CDR2 SYGVKD. The CDR3 sequence is 15 residues long. The CDR3 protein is CAISGRTGNSYEQYF. In nucleotides, the CDR3 is TGTGCCATCAGTGGGAGGACAGGAAACTCCTACGAGCAGTACTTC.

This clonotype was picked up a small number of times. This chain connects TRBV21-1 to TRBJ2-7. TRBV21-1 is described as a pseudogene. The CDR3 length is 14 residues. CDR3 residues: CASNVTGGSYEQYV. The CDR3 DNA follows: TGTGCCAGCAATGTCACAGGGGGCTCCTACGAGCAGTACGTC.

The table lists this clonotype with many counts. The chain employs TRBV4-1 and TRBJ2-1, with 8 nucleotides matching TRBD1. Germline lookup yields CDR1 MGHRA and CDR2 YSYEKL. Trimming at V came to 6 bases and at J to 7 bases, leaving 5 bases not matched to a gene. The CDR3 is 13 amino acids. CDR3 sequence (DNA): TGCGCCAGCAGGCCCAGGGGGCGGAATGAGCAGTTCTTC. Amino acids: CASRPRGRNEQFF.

The rearrangement links TRBV5-1 to TRBJ2-2, with no clear D. Germline lookup yields CDR1 SGHRS and CDR2 YFSETQ. The V gene lost 6 bases and the J gene lost 9 bases, with 12 bases spanning the gap. CDR3 length: 12 amino acids. The CDR3 DNA follows: TGCGCCAGCACCGGGCCCCTCAGGGAGCTGTTTTTT. Its translation is CASTGPLRELFF.

This clonotype was seen more than once but under ten times. This chain links TRBV29-1 with TRBJ2-1; 7 bases map to TRBD1. Trimming removed 5 bases from V and 9 bases from J; junction bases left unmatched: 7. CDR1 SQVTM and CDR2 ANQGSEA come from the germline V gene. This CDR3 contains 12 residues. The CDR3 DNA sequence: TGCAGCGTTTCTGAGGGGGCTGGTGAGCAGTTCTTC. Amino acid sequence: CSVSEGAGEQFF.

This clonotype occurred a few times. The CDR3 loop reads CASSWGGGKNIQYF. DNA for the CDR3: TGCGCCAGCAGCTGGGGTGGAGGCAAAAACATTCAGTACTTC. The rearrangement links TRBV5-1 to TRBJ2-4, with a tentative D call TRBD2 (5 bases). Germline loops: CDR1 SGHRS, CDR2 YFSETQ. The CDR3 covers 14 residues. V lost 3 bases and J 3 bases, leaving 10 bases between the germline ends.

There are a few counts of this clonotype. Germline is not matched at one junction end, which may reflect a read error. The V call is TRBV12-3 or TRBV12-4, the J call TRBJ2-5; D might be TRBD1 or TRBD2, each matching 5 bases. This CDR3 has 12 residues. Written as DNA, the CDR3 is TGTGCCAGCAGTTTTTCCGGGGCGGAGGTGAGGTTC. This translates into CASSFSGAEVRF.

The chain joins TRBV20-1 to TRBJ1-6; no firm D call. With 1 base removed from V and 9 bases from J, the gap between germline ends came to 10 bases. This CDR3 has 13 residues. CDR1 and CDR2 from the germline V gene are DFQATT and SNEGSKA (reference sequence). CDR3 nucleotide sequence: TGCAGTGCTAGAGCTGAAGTTGGTTCACCCCTCCACTTT. Its translation is CSARAEVGSPLHF.

A few counts support this clonotype. The rearrangement uses TRBV7-9 and TRBJ1-2, with D uncertain. With 1 base removed from V and 8 bases from J, the gap between germline ends came to 14 bases. CDR3 length equals 14 residues. Germline lookup yields CDR1 SEHNR and CDR2 FQNEAQ (reference sequence). CDR3 amino acids: CASSLVGEPRGYTF. The CDR3 DNA is TGTGCCAGCAGCTTAGTGGGTGAACCGCGGGGCTACACCTTC.

This clonotype was seen only a few times. The V and J genes are TRBV6-1 and TRBJ2-1, with TRBD2 matching over 7 bases. The CDR3 totals 16 residues. The germline gives CDR1 MNHNS, CDR2 SASEGT. V was pared by 9 bases and J by 3 bases, with 14 bases of the junction left unmatched. Here the CDR3 DNA reads TGTGCCAGTAAAGGGCTTACGGGGGGTGACTACAATGAGCAGTTCTTC. It translates to CASKGLTGGDYNEQFF.

The chain links TRBV21-1 to TRBJ2-1. TRBV21-1 counts as a pseudogene. CDR3 length: 14 amino acids. CDR3 in DNA: TGTGCCAGCAGCAAAGGGGTTTGGGGTAATGAGCAGTTCTTC. Protein sequence: CASSKGVWGNEQFF.

The chain combines TRBV20-1 with TRBJ2-2; 10 nucleotides align to TRBD2. This CDR3 comprises 15 residues. Looked up from germline, CDR1 is DFQATT and CDR2 is SNEGSKA (reference sequence). J gave up 1 base and V 6 bases, and 5 bases lay outside the gene matches. The CDR3 is CSARIAGGNTGELFF. CDR3 bases: TGCAGTGCCCGTATAGCGGGGGGGAACACCGGGGAGCTGTTTTTT.

This clonotype showed up just a few times. The chain joins TRBV6-5 to TRBJ1-6; D might be TRBD1 (5 bases). The CDR3 sequence is 11 residues long. The germline V gene has CDR1 MNHEY and CDR2 SVGAGI. Trimming cost V 8 bases and J 9 bases, with 8 bases left between them. In DNA form, the CDR3 reads TGTGCCAGCGGCAGGGCTTCACCCCTCCACTTT. Protein: CASGRASPLHF.

The rearrangement joins TRBV24-1 to TRBJ2-1; the match to TRBD2 covers 9 bases. This CDR3 is built from 16 residues. The germline V gene has CDR1 KGHDR and CDR2 SFDVKD. Unmatched junction bases numbered 5, after V lost 3 bases and J lost 3 bases. The CDR3 spells CATSDPAGGIYNEQFF. Written as DNA, the CDR3 is TGTGCCACCAGTGATCCCGCGGGGGGGATCTACAATGAGCAGTTCTTC.

Many counts were recorded for this clonotype. The rearrangement uses TRBV4-1 and TRBJ2-7; weak D call: TRBD1 (6 bases). This CDR3 comprises 14 residues. Germline loops: CDR1 MGHRA, CDR2 YSYEKL. V lost 4 bases, J lost 5 bases, and 15 bases lay in between. The CDR3 loop is CASSRQRGDNEQYF. The CDR3 DNA is TGCGCCAGCAGCCGTCAAAGAGGGGACAACGAGCAGTACTTC.

This clonotype occurred many times. The chain couples TRBV12-3 or TRBV12-4 to TRBJ1-2; D gene uncertain. This CDR3 contains 16 residues. The V gene lost 3 bases and the J gene lost 3 bases, with 17 bases spanning the gap. CDR3 nucleotides: TGTGCCAGCAGTTTTATGGGTTACGGACCCCACTATGGCTACACCTTC. Its translation: CASSFMGYGPHYGYTF.

This chain links TRBV5-1 with TRBJ1-2; D unclear. The CDR3 is 14 residues long. Per germline, CDR1 SGHRS and CDR2 YFSETQ. Trimming left V 4 bases short and J 2 bases short, with 12 bases between. CDR3 bases: TGCGCCAGCAGCAAAGGAATTTCGAACTATGGCTACACCTTC. This codes for CASSKGISNYGYTF.

A few counts support this clonotype. V gene TRBV9 combines with J gene TRBJ2-2; TRBD2 is a possible D gene (6 bases). Trimming stripped 7 bases from V and 7 bases from J, with 8 bases between. Germline V lookup: CDR1 SGDLS, CDR2 YYNGEE. The CDR3 extends over 11 amino acids. The DNA for the CDR3 is TGTGCCAGCGGGGGGAGCGGGGAGCTGTTTTTT. It encodes CASGGSGELFF.

This clonotype was picked up a small number of times. The CDR3 is CASNREHNEQFF. CDR3 DNA: TGTGCCAGCAACCGGGAGCACAATGAGCAGTTCTTC. V and J are TRBV2 and TRBJ2-1; TRBD2 might be the D (6 bases). The CDR3 covers 12 residues. Germline V gene lookup returns CDR1 SNHLY and CDR2 FYNNEI. V lost 7 bases, J lost 5 bases, and 9 bases lay in between.

J is TRBJ2-3 and V is TRBV4-2; 9 bases are a match to TRBD2. CDR1 and CDR2 (germline): LGHNA, YNFKEQ. J lost 4 bases, V lost 1 base, and 6 bases had no gene match. The CDR3 has 16 amino acids. CDR3 in DNA: TGTGCCAGCAGCCAAGCCGGGCGGGGGGGAGCAGATACGCAGTATTTT. Amino acid sequence: CASSQAGRGGADTQYF.

The J gene is TRBJ2-7, the V gene TRBV7-2; possibly TRBD2 for D (7 bases). The germline V and J ends were trimmed by 3 bases and 6 bases, with 18 bases remaining between them. Germline V lookup: CDR1 SGHTA, CDR2 FQGNSA. There are 15 residues in the CDR3. The CDR3 DNA reads as TGTGCCAGCAGCTTTTCACGGGGGGCATCTTCCGAGCAGTACTTC. Protein sequence: CASSFSRGASSEQYF.

There are a few counts of this clonotype. The chain couples TRBV11-2 to TRBJ2-1; no reliable D call. Looked up from germline, CDR1 is SGHAT and CDR2 is FQNNGV. The CDR3 is 14 residues long. Trimming removed 0 bases from V and 9 bases from J, with 12 bases in between. The CDR3 DNA reads TGTGCCAGCAGCTTAGATATGGGCCCACCTGAGCAGTTCTTC. It codes for CASSLDMGPPEQFF. Full variable domain (missing parts from reference TRBV11-2 and TRBJ2-1): EAGVAQSPRYKIIEKRQSVAFWCNPISGHATLYWYQQILGQGPKLLIQFQNNGVVDDSQLPKDRFSAERLKGVDSTLKIQPAKLEDSAVYLCASSLDMGPPEQFFGPGTRLTVL.

This clonotype showed up just a few times. CDR3 DNA sequence: TGCAGTGCTAGAAAGCGGGGGTGGGAGACCCAGTACTTC. The encoded protein is CSARKRGWETQYF. The gene calls are TRBV20-1 and TRBJ2-5, with 8 positions matching TRBD2. Losses at the gene ends were 2 bases for V and 5 bases for J; bases not matched to a gene: 4. CDR3 size: 13 residues. Germline V CDR1 and CDR2: DFQATT, SNEGSKA (reference sequence).

This clonotype showed up just a few times. The V call is TRBV4-3, the J call TRBJ1-3, with D unclear. CDR1 and CDR2 (germline): LGHNA, YSLEER. CDR3 length: 14 amino acids. The V and J ends lost 0 bases and 4 bases respectively, with 7 bases between them. The CDR3: CASSQDSAGNTIYF. The CDR3 DNA follows: TGCGCCAGCAGCCAAGACTCAGCCGGAAACACCATATATTTT.

This clonotype was found a few times. The chain combines TRBV6-2 or TRBV6-3 with TRBJ1-1, with 7 bases lining up with TRBD1. V shed 2 bases and J 4 bases; nucleotides not matched to a gene: 4. This CDR3 spans 14 amino acids. Per the germline V gene, CDR1 is MNHEY and CDR2 is SVGEGT. The CDR3 bases are TGTGCCAGCAGTTACCACCAGGGGGTCACTGAAGCTTTCTTT. Protein product: CASSYHQGVTEAFF.

This clonotype showed up just a few times. A junction end diverges from the germline sequence, so it may reflect a read error. The chain uses TRBV29-1 and TRBJ2-1; D uncertain. The CDR3 has 10 amino acids. Per the germline V gene, CDR1 is SQVTM and CDR2 is ANQGSEA. The CDR3 reads CSGSGPVLSF. DNA for the CDR3: TGCAGCGGCTCCGGGCCGGTGTTGTCCTTC.